This T cell receptor (beta chain) was sequenced during a study of T cell changes during pregnancy in multiple sclerosis. From germline, CDR1 is ENHRY and CDR2 SYGVKD. The CDR3 spans 14 residues. V shed 5 bases and J shed 6 bases, with 14 bases lying between them. Sequenced by immunoSEQ multiplex PCR; TCRdb stores in-frame clones only, minus some. There are around 80,000 clones in the sample; about 92% occur only once, and roughly 1.4% lies in the top ten. The chain joins TRBV10-3 to TRBJ2-4; tentatively, D is TRBD2 (6 bases). This clonotype originated in a female donor with multiple sclerosis, enrolled in a pregnancy study. This specimen was peripheral blood, taken before pregnancy. The CDR3 nucleotides are TGTGCCATCAGTAATGGCGGGGAAGGAAACATTCAGTACTTC. The encoded protein is CAISNGGEGNIQYF.